These 25 T cell receptor beta chains were all obtained from the same sample, sequenced in a study of T cells in Graves' hyperthyroidism and ophthalmopathy. RNA transcripts served as the template for amplifying TCR beta CDR3 regions. The study used the HTBI primer set for a first-round RT-PCR of the TCR CDR3. TCRdb ran MiXCR on the multiplex PCR reads and lists one entry per CDR3 protein. The sample lists about 380,000 distinct CDR3 sequences; approximately 15% were seen once. Input material: blood. These receptors came from a woman aged 55 to 70 with Graves' hyperthyroidism.

This clonotype has a count of ten or more. The rearrangement links TRBV2 to TRBJ1-3; D possibly corresponds to TRBD1 (5 bases). Trimming cost V 1 base and J 4 bases, with 14 bases left between them. This CDR3 comprises 16 residues. CDR1 is SNHLY and CDR2 is FYNNEI in the germline V gene. CDR3 DNA sequence: TGTGCCAGCAGTGAAGGTCGGGGGTTACAAGGAAACACCATATATTTT. Protein: CASSEGRGLQGNTIYF.

Ten or more counts support this clonotype. This sequence joins TRBV4-2 and TRBJ1-4; tentative D call: TRBD1 (6 bases). The CDR3 sequence is 18 residues long. Germline values: CDR1 LGHNA, CDR2 YNFKEQ. The germline V and J ends were trimmed by 2 bases and 3 bases, with 19 bases remaining between them. CDR3 in amino acids: CASSQRVEVEGANEKLFF. The CDR3 coding sequence is TGTGCCAGCAGCCAAAGGGTTGAGGTCGAGGGGGCTAATGAAAAACTGTTTTTT.

This clonotype has ten or more counts. This chain connects TRBV28 to TRBJ2-3; D perhaps matches TRBD1 (6 bases). The CDR3 consists of 14 residues. V was clipped by 4 bases and J by 4 bases, with 12 bases between them. Per germline, CDR1 MDHEN and CDR2 SYDVKM. The CDR3 loop is CASSSPPGADTQYF. CDR3 sequence (DNA): TGTGCCAGCAGTTCGCCCCCAGGGGCAGATACGCAGTATTTT.

This chain links TRBV27 with TRBJ1-2; possible D gene TRBD1, 6 bases. This CDR3 contains 14 residues. V dropped 4 bases and J dropped 2 bases, with 11 bases sitting between them. Germline CDR1 reads MNHEY; CDR2 reads SMNVEV (reference sequence). The CDR3 DNA sequence: TGTGCCAGCAGTTCACGGACAGCAAACTATGGCTACACCTTC. Protein product: CASSSRTANYGYTF.

There are many counts of this clonotype. The chain employs TRBV7-9 and TRBJ1-1; D uncertain. This CDR3 has 14 residues. From germline, CDR1 is SEHNR and CDR2 FQNEAQ (reference sequence). V was shortened by 7 bases and J by 0 bases, with 12 bases between the two germline ends. Here the CDR3 reads CASTPTNMNTEAFF. Written as DNA, the CDR3 is TGTGCCAGCACCCCCACAAACATGAACACTGAAGCTTTCTTT.

This rearrangement joins TRBV20-1 to TRBJ2-7; D could derive from TRBD1 or TRBD2 (5 bases each). Germline V gene lookup returns CDR1 DFQATT and CDR2 SNEGSKA (reference sequence). V was clipped by 0 bases and J by 4 bases, with 16 bases between them. This CDR3 is built from 15 residues. DNA for the CDR3: TGCAGTGCTAGAGATCCAGGGACCGGAATGTACGAGCAGTACTTC. Translation gives CSARDPGTGMYEQYF.

This clonotype has a count of ten or more. The gene calls are TRBV20-1 and TRBJ2-7; 10 bases agree with TRBD1. Germline loops: CDR1 DFQATT, CDR2 SNEGSKA (reference sequence). V lost 3 bases, J lost 2 bases, and 1 base stayed unmatched. The CDR3 contains 13 residues. CDR3 sequence reads: CSASGTGAYEQYF. Here the CDR3 DNA reads TGCAGTGCTAGTGGGACAGGGGCCTACGAGCAGTACTTC.

This sequence joins TRBV25-1 and TRBJ1-1; D remains ambiguous. This CDR3 contains 13 residues. V lost 8 bases, J lost 0 bases, and 10 bases lay in between. Germline-derived CDR1 and CDR2 are MGHDK and SYGVNS. The CDR3 loop reads CASQLGLNTEAFF. The DNA of the CDR3 is TGTGCCAGCCAATTGGGGTTGAACACTGAAGCTTTCTTT. Looking up the rest from reference TRBV25-1 and TRBJ1-1 gives the full variable domain: EADIYQTPRYLVIGTGKKITLECSQTMGHDKMYWYQQDPGMELHLIHYSYGVNSTEKGDLSSESTVSRIRTEHFPLTLESARPSHTSQYLCASQLGLNTEAFFGQGTRLTVV.

This clonotype was counted at least ten times. V usage is TRBV19 and J usage is TRBJ1-6; 7 bases are shared with TRBD1. Germline V gene sequence: CDR1 LNHDA, CDR2 SQIVND (reference sequence). Trimming removed 7 bases from V and 8 bases from J; junction bases left unmatched: 11. This CDR3 is built from 15 residues. DNA for the CDR3: TGTGCCAGTACCCTTGGGGGACAGCCCGATTCACCCCTCCACTTT. Its translation: CASTLGGQPDSPLHF.

As regards this clonotype: A much bigger clone sits one base away, suggesting this may be a read error. The chain recombines TRBV27 with TRBJ1-2; TRBD1 aligns across 7 bases. After removal of 5 bases from V and 6 bases from J, the junction contained 9 bases not matched to a gene. CDR1 MNHEY and CDR2 SMNVEV come from the germline V gene (reference sequence). The CDR3 runs to 14 residues. For the CDR3, the DNA is TGTGCCAGCAGTCCCGACAGGGCTTCGGATGGCTACACCTTC. It specifies CASSPDRASDGYTF.

This clonotype was detected ten times or more. The V call is TRBV5-1, the J call TRBJ2-3; a weak D match, TRBD2 (6 bases). Germline V gene data show CDR1 as SGHRS and CDR2 as YFSETQ. This CDR3 spans 16 amino acids. V lost 2 bases to trimming and J lost 9 bases, with 22 bases between them. The CDR3 DNA follows: TGCGCCAGCAGCTTCACTTCGGCCCGATCTGGGAGGACGCAGTATTTT. Translating gives CASSFTSARSGRTQYF. Supplemented by reference TRBV5-1 and TRBJ2-3, the full variable domain reads KAGVTQTPRYLIKTRGQQVTLSCSPISGHRSVSWYQQTPGQGLQFLFEYFSETQRNKGNFPGRFSGRQFSNSRSEMNVSTLELGDSALYLCASSFTSARSGRTQYFGPGTRLTVL.

The chain links TRBV3-1 to TRBJ2-2; TRBD1 aligns across 8 bases. V dropped 4 bases and J dropped 6; count of bases not matched to a gene: 7. Germline-derived CDR1 and CDR2 are LGHDT and YNNKEL (reference sequence). The CDR3 extends over 15 amino acids. For the CDR3, the DNA is TGTGCCAGCAGCCGAGGACAGGGATTTGCCGGGGAGCTGTTTTTT. It encodes CASSRGQGFAGELFF.

This chain links TRBV14 with TRBJ2-3; D gene ambiguous. Germline loops: CDR1 SGHDN, CDR2 FVKESK. The CDR3 is 15 residues long. Trimming shortened V by 0 bases and J by 1 base, and 8 bases separated the two germline ends. The CDR3 nucleotides read TGTGCCAGCAGCCAAGATCCCCTAGGCACAGATACGCAGTATTTT. Translation: CASSQDPLGTDTQYF.

This clonotype was found many times. This chain uses TRBV6-1 with TRBJ2-1; weak D call: TRBD2 (6 bases). CDR1 is MNHNS, CDR2 SASEGT, per germline. The V end was cut by 6 bases, the J end by 4 bases, with 25 bases between. The CDR3 covers 18 residues. CDR3 sequence (DNA): TGTGCCAGCAGCGCTCAACCCTTACGAGGGGAGGTATACAATGAGCAGTTCTTC. Translated, it gives CASSAQPLRGEVYNEQFF.

This clonotype was detected ten times or more. V is TRBV6-1 and J is TRBJ1-2, with D perhaps TRBD1 (6 bases). This CDR3 has 13 residues. CDR1 is MNHNS and CDR2 is SASEGT in the germline V gene. Between the trimmed V and J ends, which lost 11 bases and 1 base, there was a span of 14 bases. CDR3 residues: CALRGGGNYGYTF. The CDR3 DNA reads as TGTGCCCTCCGAGGGGGGGGTAACTATGGCTACACCTTC.

This clonotype was observed many times. The rearrangement links TRBV19 to TRBJ2-7; perhaps TRBD2 as D (6 bases). The germline CDR1 and CDR2 sequences are LNHDA and SQIVND (reference sequence). Trimming pared 3 bases from V and 3 bases from J, leaving 12 bases between. The CDR3 has 14 residues. CDR3 sequence: CASSMVRGGYEQYF. The CDR3 bases are TGTGCCAGTAGTATGGTGCGGGGTGGCTACGAGCAGTACTTC.

This clonotype was observed at least ten times. The genes are TRBV10-3 and TRBJ1-2; the D gene is possibly TRBD1 (5 bases). The germline CDR1 and CDR2 sequences are ENHRY and SYGVKD. The ends were cut back, 6 bases at V and 0 bases at J, with 11 bases in the middle. The CDR3 sequence is 14 residues long. CDR3 nucleotides: TGTGCCATCAGGGGGGACGGAGCTAACTATGGCTACACCTTC. This gives the protein CAIRGDGANYGYTF.

At least ten counts were recorded for this clonotype. The chain uses TRBV7-3 and TRBJ2-3, with TRBD2 identical over 7 bases. The CDR3 contains 15 residues. In germline, CDR1 is SGHTA, CDR2 FQGTGA. The V and J ends lost 5 bases and 4 bases, in that order; junction bases with no gene match: 9. The CDR3 reads CASSPNGGSADTQYF. In DNA form, the CDR3 reads TGTGCCAGCAGCCCAAACGGCGGGAGTGCAGATACGCAGTATTTT.

Turning to this clonotype: One end of the junction fails to match germline, which may point to a read error. V usage is TRBV24-1 and J usage is TRBJ2-2; TRBD2 aligns across 7 bases. Germline CDR1 is KGHDR and CDR2 is SFDVKD. This CDR3 spans 15 amino acids. CDR3 in DNA: TGTGCCACCGGTGACCCCGGGACTATCACCGGGGAGCTGTTTTTT. Translation: CATGDPGTITGELFF.

This clonotype was seen only a few times. The chain couples TRBV4-1 to TRBJ2-3, with a weak D call TRBD1 (6 bases). CDR1 and CDR2 from the germline V gene are MGHRA and YSYEKL. V was pared by 5 bases and J by 4 bases, with 13 bases between. There are 14 residues in the CDR3. CDR3 amino acids: CASSSGHEADTQYF. In DNA form, the CDR3 reads TGCGCCAGCAGCTCGGGACACGAAGCAGATACGCAGTATTTT.

This chain uses TRBV5-8 with TRBJ1-6; D is ambiguous. The CDR3 consists of 14 residues. Germline CDR1 and CDR2: SGHTS and YDEGEE. The V end lost 1 base, the J end lost 9 bases, and 11 bases lay between the germline ends. The CDR3 loop reads CASSLYFRGSPLHF. CDR3 nucleotides: TGTGCCAGCAGCTTGTACTTTCGCGGTTCACCCCTCCACTTT.

The chain employs TRBV7-8 and TRBJ2-2; D is perhaps TRBD1 (5 bases). V was clipped by 5 bases and J by 3 bases, with 10 bases between them. Germline V gene data show CDR1 as SGHVS and CDR2 as FQNEAQ. There are 14 residues in the CDR3. This chain's CDR3 is CASSKDSDTGELFF. In nucleotides, the CDR3 is TGTGCCAGCAGCAAAGACAGTGACACCGGGGAGCTGTTTTTT.

J is TRBJ1-4 and V is TRBV19, with D uncertain. Trimming pared 5 bases from V and 8 bases from J, leaving 15 bases between. This CDR3 is 14 amino acids long. Germline assignment: CDR1 LNHDA and CDR2 SQIVND (reference sequence). CDR3 amino acids: CASSPQWAREKLFF. For the CDR3, the DNA is TGTGCCAGTAGTCCCCAGTGGGCACGGGAAAAACTGTTTTTT.

Worth noting for this clonotype: This may be a read error: a much more frequent sequence differs by one nucleotide. The chain has TRBV5-4 and TRBJ1-5, with D perhaps TRBD1 (5 bases). Germline V CDR1 and CDR2: SGHNT, YYREEE (reference sequence). The CDR3 length is 13 residues. CDR3: CTSSPQGIQPQHF. DNA of the CDR3: TGTACCAGCAGCCCCCAGGGTATCCAGCCCCAGCATTTT.

This clonotype was seen at least ten times. The CDR3 DNA is TGTGCCAGCAGCCCCATAAAGGCGATGAACACTGAAGCTTTCTTT. Translating gives CASSPIKAMNTEAFF. The chain uses TRBV5-6 and TRBJ1-1, with D uncertain. V lost 4 bases and J lost 0, with 13 bases in between. The CDR3 spans 15 residues. The V gene's germline CDR1 is SGHDT and CDR2 YYEEEE.